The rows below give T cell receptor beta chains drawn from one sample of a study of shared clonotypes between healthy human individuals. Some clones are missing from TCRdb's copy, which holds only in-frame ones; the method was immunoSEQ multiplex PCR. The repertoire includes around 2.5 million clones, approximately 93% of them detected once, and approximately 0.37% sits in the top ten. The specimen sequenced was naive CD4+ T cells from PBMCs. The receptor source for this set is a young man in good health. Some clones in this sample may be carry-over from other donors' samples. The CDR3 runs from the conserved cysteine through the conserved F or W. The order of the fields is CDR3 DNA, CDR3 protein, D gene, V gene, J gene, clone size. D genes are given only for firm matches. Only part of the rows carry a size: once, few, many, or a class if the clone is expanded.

TGTGCCAGCAGCGTAGACACAGGGGTTTACGAGCAGTACTTC	CASSVDTGVYEQYF	TRBD1	TRBV9	TRBJ2-7	NA
TGCGCCAGCAGCTTGGCCGCGGGGTCAACCTACGAGCAGTACTTC	CASSLAAGSTYEQYF	NA	TRBV5-1	TRBJ2-7	NA
TGTGCCAGTAGTATATTTGGCAGGGGGCGAAGTCAGCCCCAGCATTTT	CASSIFGRGRSQPQHF	TRBD1	TRBV19	TRBJ1-5	NA
TGTGCCAGCAGCGCCCGACAGGTGGATGGCTACACCTTC	CASSARQVDGYTF	NA	TRBV7-9	TRBJ1-2	NA
TGTGCCAGCAGCTTTGGTCTAGCTCCCGATACGCAGTATTTT	CASSFGLAPDTQYF	NA	TRBV5-4	TRBJ2-3	NA
TGCGCCAGCAGCACCGGGACAGAGAATCAGCCCCAGCATTTT	CASSTGTENQPQHF	TRBD1	TRBV5-1	TRBJ1-5	NA
TGTGCCAGCAGCCGGACTTCCAATCTGGACGAGCAGTACTTC	CASSRTSNLDEQYF	NA	TRBV6-1	TRBJ2-7	NA
TGCGCCAGCAGCTTGTTCCGGGGAAGATCCTACAATGAGCAGTTCTTC	CASSLFRGRSYNEQFF	NA	TRBV5-1	TRBJ2-1	NA
TGTGCCATCAGTGAGTGGGCTAGCGGGAGGAGGGACAATGAGCAGTTCTTC	CAISEWASGRRDNEQFF	TRBD2	TRBV10-3	TRBJ2-1	NA
TGTGCCAGCAGTTACTCCCTCGCAGGACGTATGGCTGAAGCTTTCTTT	CASSYSLAGRMAEAFF	NA	TRBV6-5	TRBJ1-1	NA
TGCGCCAGCAGTCAAGTTAGGCGGGGTAGCACAGATACGCAGTATTTT	CASSQVRRGSTDTQYF	NA	TRBV23-1	TRBJ2-3	once
TGTGCCAGCTCACTTGGACAGGGAGAAACTGAAGCTTTCTTT	CASSLGQGETEAFF	TRBD1	TRBV18	TRBJ1-1	NA
TGTGCCAGCAGTTCGACAGGGGTGGCTCAGCCCCAGCATTTT	CASSSTGVAQPQHF	TRBD1	TRBV28	TRBJ1-5	NA
TGCAGCGTTGAGGGCAGGGGAGGGAGCAATGAGCAGTTCTTC	CSVEGRGGSNEQFF	NA	TRBV29-1	TRBJ2-1	NA
TGTGCCAGGGGGAACAGGGGGCCAGAGCAGTACTTC	CARGNRGPEQYF	TRBD1	TRBV5-3	TRBJ2-7	NA
TGTGCCAGCAGCTGGAACGGGGCTGGAAACACCATATATTTT	CASSWNGAGNTIYF	NA	TRBV7-3	TRBJ1-3	NA
TGTGCCAGCAGCCAACACCCCCCGGGGAACGAGCAGTACTTC	CASSQHPPGNEQYF	NA	TRBV6-5	TRBJ2-7	NA
TGCGCCAGCAGACCACAGGGATTGAACACCGGGGAGCTGTTTTTT	CASRPQGLNTGELFF	NA	TRBV5-1	TRBJ2-2	few
TGTGCCAGCAGCGCGACAGATCCTAAATCTTTTTTTAGCAATCAGCCCCAGCATTTT	CASSATDPKSFFSNQPQHF	NA	TRBV28	TRBJ1-5	NA
TGTGCCAGCTCACCATCAGGGCAGGGAGCCAGAAACACCATATATTTT	CASSPSGQGARNTIYF	NA	TRBV18	TRBJ1-3	few
TGCAGTGCTAGAGACCACAGAGAGGCTTTCTTT	CSARDHREAFF	NA	TRBV20-1	TRBJ1-1	few
TGTGCCAGTAGTAAGGCAAGGAACAGGGATGCCTACGAGCAGTACTTC	CASSKARNRDAYEQYF	NA	TRBV19	TRBJ2-7	NA
TGTGCCAGCAGTTTATTCATGACAACCGCAACTAATGAAAAACTGTTTTTT	CASSLFMTTATNEKLFF	NA	TRBV27	TRBJ1-4	NA
TGTGCCAGCAGCTTAGTCCCGGTGGTCTCCACCGGGGAGCTGTTTTTT	CASSLVPVVSTGELFF	NA	TRBV7-2	TRBJ2-2	NA
TGTGCCAGCAGCTTAGTAATGGGTGGACAGGGTGGTGAAAAACTGTTTTTT	CASSLVMGGQGGEKLFF	TRBD1	TRBV7-2	TRBJ1-4	NA
TGTGCCAGCAGCTTATTTGGTCCCGCCCAGGGTACCTACGAGCAGTACTTC	CASSLFGPAQGTYEQYF	NA	TRBV7-3	TRBJ2-7	NA
TGTGCCAGCAGTTACTCATTTACAGGGGTTCAAGCTTTCTTT	CASSYSFTGVQAFF	TRBD1	TRBV6-6	TRBJ1-1	NA
TGCGCCAGCAGCTTGGGTAGATTGTTACAGGGACATCCTGAGCAGTTCTTC	CASSLGRLLQGHPEQFF	NA	TRBV5-1	TRBJ2-1	once
TGTGCCAGCAGCTCCAGGGGCATTAATCAGCCCCAGCATTTT	CASSSRGINQPQHF	NA	TRBV7-9	TRBJ1-5	NA
TGTGCCAGCAGAAAACGGGAGGACGCCTCCTACGAGCAGTACTTC	CASRKREDASYEQYF	TRBD2	TRBV6-5	TRBJ2-7	NA